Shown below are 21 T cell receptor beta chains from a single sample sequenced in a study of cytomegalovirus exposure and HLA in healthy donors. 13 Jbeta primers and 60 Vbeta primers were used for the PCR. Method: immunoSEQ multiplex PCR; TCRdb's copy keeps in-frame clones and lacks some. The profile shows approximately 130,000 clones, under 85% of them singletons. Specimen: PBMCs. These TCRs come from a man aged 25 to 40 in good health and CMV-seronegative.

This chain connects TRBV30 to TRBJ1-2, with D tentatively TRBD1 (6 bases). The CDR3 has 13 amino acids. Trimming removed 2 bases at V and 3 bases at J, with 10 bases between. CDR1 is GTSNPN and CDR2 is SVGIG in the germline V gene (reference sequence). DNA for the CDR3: TGTGCCTGGAGTCAAGAGGGGGACTATGGCTACACCTTC. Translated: CAWSQEGDYGYTF.

CDR3 sequence reads: CASTVTGPNTDTQYF. The CDR3 DNA reads TGTGCCAGCACCGTGACAGGCCCTAACACAGATACGCAGTATTTT. This chain connects TRBV12-1 to TRBJ2-3; no DNA check was done on the table's D call, TRBD1. TRBV12-1 is flagged as a pseudogene. The CDR3 has 15 amino acids.

The CDR3 here is CASSAGGFSYEQYF. The CDR3 bases are TGTGCCAGCAGCGCGGGAGGGTTTTCCTACGAGCAGTACTTC. This chain connects TRBV14 to TRBJ2-7; 9 bases are a match to TRBD2. The CDR3 contains 14 residues. J gave up 1 base and V 5 bases, and 3 bases lay outside the gene matches. CDR1 SGHDN and CDR2 FVKESK come from the germline V gene.

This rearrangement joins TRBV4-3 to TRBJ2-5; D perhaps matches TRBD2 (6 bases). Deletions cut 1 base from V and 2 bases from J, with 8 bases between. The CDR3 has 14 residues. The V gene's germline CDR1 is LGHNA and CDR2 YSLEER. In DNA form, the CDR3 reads TGCGCCAGCAGCCAAGGGGACTCACAAGAGACCCAGTACTTC. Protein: CASSQGDSQETQYF.

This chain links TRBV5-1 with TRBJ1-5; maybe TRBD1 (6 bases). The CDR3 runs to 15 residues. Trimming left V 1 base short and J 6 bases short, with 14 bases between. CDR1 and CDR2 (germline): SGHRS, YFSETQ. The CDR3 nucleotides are TGCGCCAGCAGCTTGATGCCAGGGGATAGTCAGCCCCAGCATTTT. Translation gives CASSLMPGDSQPQHF.

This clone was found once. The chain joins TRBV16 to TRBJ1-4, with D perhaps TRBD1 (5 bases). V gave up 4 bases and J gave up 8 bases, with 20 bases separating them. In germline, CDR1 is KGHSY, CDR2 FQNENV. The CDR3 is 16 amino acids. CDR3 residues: CASSPRKGLGNEKLFF. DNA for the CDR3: TGTGCCAGCAGCCCTCGGAAGGGACTCGGTAACGAAAAACTGTTTTTT.

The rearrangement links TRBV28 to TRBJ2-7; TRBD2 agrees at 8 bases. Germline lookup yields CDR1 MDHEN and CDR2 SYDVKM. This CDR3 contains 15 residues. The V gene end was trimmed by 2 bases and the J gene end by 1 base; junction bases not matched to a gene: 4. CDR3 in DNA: TGTGCCAGCAGTTTACCAAGCGGGGGTTCCTACGAGCAGTACTTC. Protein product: CASSLPSGGSYEQYF.

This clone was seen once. The CDR3 protein is CASSPSDFQPYEQYF. The CDR3 DNA follows: TGTGCCAGCAGCCCTTCGGACTTCCAACCCTACGAGCAGTACTTC. The J gene is TRBJ2-7, the V gene TRBV9; a weak D match, TRBD2 (5 bases). The V end was cut by 4 bases, the J end by 2 bases, with 16 bases between. Germline loops: CDR1 SGDLS, CDR2 YYNGEE. This CDR3 has 15 amino acids. The full variable domain, its missing parts supplied by reference TRBV9 and TRBJ2-7, is DSGVTQTPKHLITATGQRVTLRCSPRSGDLSVYWYQQSLDQGLQFLIQYYNGEERAKGNILERFSAQQFPDLHSELNLSSLELGDSALYFCASSPSDFQPYEQYFGPGTRLTVT.

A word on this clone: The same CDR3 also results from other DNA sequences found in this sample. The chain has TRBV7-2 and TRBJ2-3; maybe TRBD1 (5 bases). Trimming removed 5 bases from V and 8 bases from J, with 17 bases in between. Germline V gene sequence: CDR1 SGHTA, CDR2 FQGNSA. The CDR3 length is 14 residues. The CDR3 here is CASSSLVDRGTQYF. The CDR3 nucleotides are TGTGCCAGCAGCAGCCTGGTAGACAGAGGTACGCAGTATTTT.

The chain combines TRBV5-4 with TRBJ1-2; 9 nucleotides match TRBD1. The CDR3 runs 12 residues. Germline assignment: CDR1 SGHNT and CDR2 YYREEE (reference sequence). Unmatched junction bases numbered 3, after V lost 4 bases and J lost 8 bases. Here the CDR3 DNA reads TGTGCCAGCAGCAGGACAGGGGACGGCTACACCTTC. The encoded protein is CASSRTGDGYTF.

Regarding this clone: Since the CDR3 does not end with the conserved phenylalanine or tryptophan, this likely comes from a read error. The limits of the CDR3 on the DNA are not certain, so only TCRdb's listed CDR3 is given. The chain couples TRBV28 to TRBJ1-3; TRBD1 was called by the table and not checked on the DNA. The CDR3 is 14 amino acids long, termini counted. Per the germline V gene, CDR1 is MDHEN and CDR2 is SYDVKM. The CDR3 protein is CASSTRGVDRRLSL.

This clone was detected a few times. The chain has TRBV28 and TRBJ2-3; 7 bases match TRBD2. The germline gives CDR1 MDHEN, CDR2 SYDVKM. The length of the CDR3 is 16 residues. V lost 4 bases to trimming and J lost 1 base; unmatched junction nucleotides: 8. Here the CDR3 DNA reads TGTGCCAGCAGTTATCTCGGCGGGAGACGCACAGATACGCAGTATTTT. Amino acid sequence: CASSYLGGRRTDTQYF.

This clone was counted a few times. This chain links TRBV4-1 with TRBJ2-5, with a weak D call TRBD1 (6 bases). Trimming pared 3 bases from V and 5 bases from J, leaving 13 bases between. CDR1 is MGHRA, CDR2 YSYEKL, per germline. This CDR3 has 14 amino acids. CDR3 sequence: CASSQATGGETQYF. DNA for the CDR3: TGCGCCAGCAGCCAGGCGACAGGCGGGGAGACCCAGTACTTC.

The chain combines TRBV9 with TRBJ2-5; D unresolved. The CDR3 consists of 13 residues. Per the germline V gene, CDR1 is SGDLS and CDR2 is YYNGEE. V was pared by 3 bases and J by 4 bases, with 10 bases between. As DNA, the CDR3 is TGTGCCAGCAGCGCGCTAGGCCCAGAGACCCAGTACTTC. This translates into CASSALGPETQYF.

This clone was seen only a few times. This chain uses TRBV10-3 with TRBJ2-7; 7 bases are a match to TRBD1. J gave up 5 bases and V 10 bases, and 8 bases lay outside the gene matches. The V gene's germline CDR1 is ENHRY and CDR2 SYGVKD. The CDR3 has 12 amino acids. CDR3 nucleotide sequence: TGTGCCACCGCCGGGACAGCCCACGAGCAGTACTTC. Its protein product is CATAGTAHEQYF.

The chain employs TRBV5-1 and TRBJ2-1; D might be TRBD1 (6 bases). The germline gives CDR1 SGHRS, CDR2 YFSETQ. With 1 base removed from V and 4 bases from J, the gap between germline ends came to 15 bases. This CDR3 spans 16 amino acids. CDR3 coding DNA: TGCGCCAGCAGCTTGATACCAGGGACACTTTACAATGAGCAGTTCTTC. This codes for CASSLIPGTLYNEQFF.

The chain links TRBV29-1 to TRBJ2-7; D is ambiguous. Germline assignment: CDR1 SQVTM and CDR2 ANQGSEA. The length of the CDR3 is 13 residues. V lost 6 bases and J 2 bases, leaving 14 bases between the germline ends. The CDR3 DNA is TGCAGCGTGAGCTCAGGTATAGCCTACGAGCAGTACTTC. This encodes CSVSSGIAYEQYF.

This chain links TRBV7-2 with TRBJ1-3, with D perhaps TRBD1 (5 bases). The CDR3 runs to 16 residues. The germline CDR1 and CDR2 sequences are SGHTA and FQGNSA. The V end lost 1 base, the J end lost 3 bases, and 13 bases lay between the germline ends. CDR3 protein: CASSLDRGGVGNTIYF. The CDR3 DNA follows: TGTGCCAGCAGCTTAGATCGCGGAGGGGTTGGAAACACCATATATTTT.

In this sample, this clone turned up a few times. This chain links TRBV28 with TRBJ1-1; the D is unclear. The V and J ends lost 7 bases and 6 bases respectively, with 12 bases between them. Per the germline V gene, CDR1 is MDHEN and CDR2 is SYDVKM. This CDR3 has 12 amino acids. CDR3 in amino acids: CASIDRVSEAFF. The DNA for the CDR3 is TGTGCCAGCATCGATCGGGTCTCTGAAGCTTTCTTT. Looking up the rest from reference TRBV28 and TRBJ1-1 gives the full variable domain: DVKVTQSSRYLVKRTGEKVFLECVQDMDHENMFWYRQDPGLGLRLIYFSYDVKMKEKGDIPEGYSVSREKKERFSLILESASTNQTSMYLCASIDRVSEAFFGQGTRLTVV.

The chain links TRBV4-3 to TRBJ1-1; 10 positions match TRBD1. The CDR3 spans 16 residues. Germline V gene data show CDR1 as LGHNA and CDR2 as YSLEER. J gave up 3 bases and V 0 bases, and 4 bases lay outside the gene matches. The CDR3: CASSQEFGQGDTEAFF. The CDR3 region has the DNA TGCGCCAGCAGCCAAGAGTTTGGACAGGGGGACACTGAAGCTTTCTTT.

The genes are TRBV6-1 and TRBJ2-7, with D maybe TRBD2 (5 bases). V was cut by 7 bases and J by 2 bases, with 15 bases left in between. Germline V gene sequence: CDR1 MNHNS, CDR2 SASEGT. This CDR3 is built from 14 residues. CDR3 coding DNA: TGTGCCAGCATACGCCCTCGGGGAACCTACGAGCAGTACTTC. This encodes CASIRPRGTYEQYF.